These 12 T cell receptor beta chains came from one sample sequenced in a study of cytomegalovirus exposure and HLA in healthy donors. Primers included in the PCR were 60 Vbeta and 13 Jbeta primers. The protocol was immunoSEQ multiplex PCR, while the TCRdb copy is restricted to in-frame clones and leaves out a portion. Here the sample spans approximately 190,000 clones, about 81% being singletons. Sequencing was done on a sample of PBMCs. These receptors all stem from a woman younger than 30 in good health and CMV-seropositive.

The chain joins TRBV5-1 to TRBJ2-5; 7 nucleotides align to TRBD2. Germline V gene sequence: CDR1 SGHRS, CDR2 YFSETQ. The CDR3 runs 15 residues. The J segment lost 1 base and the V segment lost 8 bases, leaving 11 bases of the junction unmatched. CDR3 sequence: CARGVERGAQETQYF. In nucleotides, the CDR3 is TGCGCCAGGGGAGTGGAGCGGGGAGCCCAAGAGACCCAGTACTTC.

This clone has a handful of counts. The chain uses TRBV7-9 and TRBJ2-1; 10 bases are shared with TRBD2. Looked up from germline, CDR1 is SEHNR and CDR2 is FQNEAQ (reference sequence). CDR3 length: 15 amino acids. With 4 bases clipped from V and 5 bases from J, the junction kept 5 bases outside the gene matches. The CDR3 region has the DNA TGTGCCAGCAGCTCCCAGCGGGGGGGGCACAATGAGCAGTTCTTC. This gives the protein CASSSQRGGHNEQFF.

This clone was counted a few times. The CDR3 bases are TGTGCCAGCAGTGAAGGGTGGGCAGGGGAGCTGTTTTTT. As protein: CASSEGWAGELFF. The genes are TRBV2 and TRBJ2-2; D is unclear. Trimming removed 1 base at V and 8 bases at J, with 8 bases between. This CDR3 comprises 13 residues. CDR1 is SNHLY, CDR2 FYNNEI, per germline. Based on the CDR3 plus reference TRBV2 and TRBJ2-2, the full variable domain is EPEVTQTPSHQVTQMGQEVILRCVPISNHLYFYWYRQILGQKVEFLVSFYNNEISEKSEIFDDQFSVERPDGSNFTLKIRSTKLEDSAMYFCASSEGWAGELFFGEGSRLTVL.

J is TRBJ2-3 and V is TRBV4-2; 10 positions agree with TRBD1. Germline CDR1 is LGHNA and CDR2 is YNFKEQ. The CDR3 totals 16 residues. The junction had 6 bases not matched to a gene; V was cut back by 4 bases and J by 2 bases. This CDR3 is CASSPETGGVTDTQYF. In nucleotides, the CDR3 is TGTGCCAGCAGCCCAGAGACAGGGGGCGTCACAGATACGCAGTATTTT.

J is TRBJ2-5 and V is TRBV27; 9 bases align to TRBD1. CDR1 is MNHEY and CDR2 is SMNVEV in the germline V gene (reference sequence). V lost 6 bases, J lost 1 base, and 6 bases stayed unmatched. This CDR3 region has 15 residues. The CDR3 nucleotides are TGTGCCAGCAGGTGGGACAGGGCGTCCCAAGAGACCCAGTACTTC. Amino acid sequence: CASRWDRASQETQYF.

V gene TRBV4-2 combines with J gene TRBJ1-2; TRBD1 agrees at 7 bases. This CDR3 is 14 amino acids long. The V segment lost 3 bases and the J segment 5 bases; nucleotides outside the gene matches: 6. Germline V gene sequence: CDR1 LGHNA, CDR2 YNFKEQ. The CDR3: CASSHPDREYGYTF. CDR3 nucleotide sequence: TGTGCCAGCAGCCACCCAGACAGGGAGTATGGCTACACCTTC.

This clone was detected only a few times. The chain combines TRBV7-6 with TRBJ1-1; the match to TRBD1 covers 9 bases. Per germline, CDR1 SGHVS and CDR2 FNYEAQ. Trimming removed 4 bases from V and 5 bases from J; junction bases left unmatched: 8. The CDR3 sequence is 15 residues long. The CDR3 DNA is TGTGCCAGCAGCTCGGAGACAGGGGGTAAAACTGAAGCTTTCTTT. Translated, it gives CASSSETGGKTEAFF.

This CDR3 is CASSQRDFSTDTQYF. Written as DNA, the CDR3 is TGCGCCAGCAGCCAACGGGACTTCAGCACAGATACGCAGTATTTT. The V call is TRBV4-1, the J call TRBJ2-3; a possible D gene is TRBD2 (6 bases). V was clipped by 2 bases and J by 0 bases, with 9 bases between them. Germline V CDR1 and CDR2: MGHRA, YSYEKL. CDR3 length equals 15 residues.

The chain combines TRBV4-1 with TRBJ1-5, with D maybe TRBD1 (6 bases). V lost 0 bases and J lost 7, with 16 bases in between. Per germline, CDR1 MGHRA and CDR2 YSYEKL. The length of the CDR3 is 16 residues. The DNA for the CDR3 is TGCGCCAGCAGCCAAGACGCCACGGGGGGGCGCCAGCCCCAGCATTTT. Translation gives CASSQDATGGRQPQHF.

The chain uses TRBV2 and TRBJ1-4, with TRBD1 matching 9 bases. The J segment lost 8 bases and the V segment lost 6 bases, leaving 10 bases of the junction unmatched. There are 15 residues in the CDR3. Germline loops: CDR1 SNHLY, CDR2 FYNNEI. The CDR3 sequence: CASRENRGPYEKLFF. The CDR3 DNA sequence: TGTGCCAGCAGGGAAAACAGGGGGCCTTACGAAAAACTGTTTTTT.

Only a few counts were recorded for this clone. This sequence joins TRBV2 and TRBJ2-1, with 11 positions matching TRBD1. In germline, CDR1 is SNHLY, CDR2 FYNNEI. The V segment lost 6 bases and the J segment 10 bases; nucleotides outside the gene matches: 5. This CDR3 is 13 amino acids long. Here the CDR3 reads CASSGQGAREQFF. The CDR3 coding sequence is TGTGCCAGCAGCGGACAGGGGGCAAGGGAGCAGTTCTTC.

This sequence joins TRBV5-1 and TRBJ2-3; TRBD2 matches 10 bases. Trimming at V came to 2 bases and at J to 2 bases, leaving 8 bases not matched to a gene. This CDR3 comprises 17 residues. Germline V gene sequence: CDR1 SGHRS, CDR2 YFSETQ. The CDR3 nucleotides are TGCGCCAGCAGCTTCCGTCTAGCGGGGGCCCCCACAGATACGCAGTATTTT. Translated: CASSFRLAGAPTDTQYF.